This record looks at one T cell receptor beta chain sequence and its context. The target antigen is unknown. The data were taken from a study of Tregs in tolerant kidney transplant recipients. Findings and limits, study-wide: Validation in larger populations is needed because few patients were studied.

Method: immunoSEQ multiplex PCR; TCRdb's copy keeps in-frame clones and lacks some. Altogether roughly 66,000 clones are present, more than 90% being singletons, with the ten largest covering approximately 9.9%. CDR1 is SGHKS, CDR2 YYEKEE, per germline (reference sequence). The CDR3 runs 14 residues. Trimming removed 6 bases from V and 6 bases from J, with 19 bases in between. This chain links TRBV5-5 with TRBJ2-7, with D possibly matching TRBD2 (6 bases). The sequence was collected from a human donor who received a combined kidney and bone marrow transplant. The specimen comprised CD8+ T cells from blood, sampled before the transplant. The CDR3 DNA reads as TGTGCCAGCACCCCCGGACGGGGGAAAGGCGAGCAGTACTTC. Protein: CASTPGRGKGEQYF.